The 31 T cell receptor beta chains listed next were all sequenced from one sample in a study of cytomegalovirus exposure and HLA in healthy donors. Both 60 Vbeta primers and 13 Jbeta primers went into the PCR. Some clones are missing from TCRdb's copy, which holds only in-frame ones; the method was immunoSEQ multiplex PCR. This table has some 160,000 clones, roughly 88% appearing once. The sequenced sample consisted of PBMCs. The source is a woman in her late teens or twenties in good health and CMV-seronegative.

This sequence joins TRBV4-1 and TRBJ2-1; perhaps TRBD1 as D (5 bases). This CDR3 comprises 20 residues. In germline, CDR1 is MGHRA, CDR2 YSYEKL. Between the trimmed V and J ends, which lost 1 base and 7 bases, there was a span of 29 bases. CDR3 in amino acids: CASSQGTAPWAAQNRNEQFF. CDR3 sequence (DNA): TGCGCCAGCAGCCAAGGGACGGCCCCGTGGGCAGCCCAAAACAGGAATGAGCAGTTCTTC.

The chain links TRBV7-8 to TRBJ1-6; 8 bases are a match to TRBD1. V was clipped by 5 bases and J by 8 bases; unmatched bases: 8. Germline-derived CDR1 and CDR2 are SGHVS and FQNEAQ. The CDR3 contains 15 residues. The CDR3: CASSIGTGTDSPLHF. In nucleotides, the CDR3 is TGTGCCAGCAGCATAGGGACAGGAACCGATTCACCCCTCCACTTT.

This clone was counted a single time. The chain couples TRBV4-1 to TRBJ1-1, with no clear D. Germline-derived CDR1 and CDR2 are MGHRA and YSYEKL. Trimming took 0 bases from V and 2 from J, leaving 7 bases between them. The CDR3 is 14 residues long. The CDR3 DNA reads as TGCGCCAGCAGCCAAGATCCCATCAACACTGAAGCTTTCTTT. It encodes CASSQDPINTEAFF.

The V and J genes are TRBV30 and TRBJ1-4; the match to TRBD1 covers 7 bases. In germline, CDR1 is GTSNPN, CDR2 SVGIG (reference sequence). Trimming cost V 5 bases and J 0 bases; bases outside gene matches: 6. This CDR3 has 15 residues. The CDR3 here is CAWGGDRATNEKLFF. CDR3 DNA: TGTGCCTGGGGCGGCGACAGGGCAACTAATGAAAAACTGTTTTTT.

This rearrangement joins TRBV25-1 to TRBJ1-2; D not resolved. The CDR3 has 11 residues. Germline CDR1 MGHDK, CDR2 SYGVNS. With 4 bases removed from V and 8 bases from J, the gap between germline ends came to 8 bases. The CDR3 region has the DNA TGTGCCAGCAGTGCCCGGTGGGGCTACACCTTC. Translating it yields CASSARWGYTF.

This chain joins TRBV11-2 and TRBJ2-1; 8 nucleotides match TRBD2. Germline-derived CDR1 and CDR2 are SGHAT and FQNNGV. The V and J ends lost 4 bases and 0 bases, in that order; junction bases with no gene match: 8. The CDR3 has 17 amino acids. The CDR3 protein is CASSWRRGASSYNEQFF. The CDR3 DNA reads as TGTGCCAGCAGCTGGAGGCGGGGGGCGAGCTCCTACAATGAGCAGTTCTTC.

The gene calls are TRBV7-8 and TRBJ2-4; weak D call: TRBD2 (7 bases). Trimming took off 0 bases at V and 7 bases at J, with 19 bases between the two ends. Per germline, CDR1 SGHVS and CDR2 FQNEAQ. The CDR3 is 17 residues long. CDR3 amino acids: CASSLAFAGAPFNIQYF. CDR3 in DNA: TGTGCCAGCAGCTTAGCGTTCGCGGGGGCGCCTTTTAACATTCAGTACTTC.

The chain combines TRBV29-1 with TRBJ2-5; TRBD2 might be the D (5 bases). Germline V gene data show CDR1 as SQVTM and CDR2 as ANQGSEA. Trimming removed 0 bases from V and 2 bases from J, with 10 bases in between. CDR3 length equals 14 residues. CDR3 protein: CSVEDGGPQETQYF. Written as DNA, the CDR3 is TGCAGCGTTGAAGATGGCGGGCCTCAAGAGACCCAGTACTTC.

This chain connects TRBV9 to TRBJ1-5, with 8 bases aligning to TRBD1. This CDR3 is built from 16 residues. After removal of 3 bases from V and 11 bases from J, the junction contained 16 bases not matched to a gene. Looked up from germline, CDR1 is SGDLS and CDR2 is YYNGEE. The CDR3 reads CASSAPIWTGRNTQHF. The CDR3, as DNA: TGTGCCAGCAGCGCCCCCATATGGACAGGGAGAAATACCCAGCATTTT.

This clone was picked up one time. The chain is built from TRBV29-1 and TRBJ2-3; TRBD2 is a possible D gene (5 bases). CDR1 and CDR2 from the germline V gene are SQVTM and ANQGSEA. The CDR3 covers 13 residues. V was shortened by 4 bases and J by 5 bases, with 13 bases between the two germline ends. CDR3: CSVGGPRGDTQYF. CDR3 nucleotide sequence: TGCAGCGTTGGTGGCCCCCGGGGAGATACGCAGTATTTT.

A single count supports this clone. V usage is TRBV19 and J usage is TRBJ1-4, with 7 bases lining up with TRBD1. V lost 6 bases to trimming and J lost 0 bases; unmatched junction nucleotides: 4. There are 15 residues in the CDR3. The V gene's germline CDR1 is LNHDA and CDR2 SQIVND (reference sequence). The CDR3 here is CASRRRGATNEKLFF. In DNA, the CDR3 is TGTGCCAGTAGGCGCAGGGGGGCAACTAATGAAAAACTGTTTTTT.

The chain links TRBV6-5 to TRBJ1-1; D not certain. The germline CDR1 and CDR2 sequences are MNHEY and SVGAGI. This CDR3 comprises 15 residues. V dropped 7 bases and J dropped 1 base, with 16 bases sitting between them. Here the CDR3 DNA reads TGTGCCAGCACCTCCGGGGTTTCGAGGAACACTGAAGCTTTCTTT. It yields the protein CASTSGVSRNTEAFF.

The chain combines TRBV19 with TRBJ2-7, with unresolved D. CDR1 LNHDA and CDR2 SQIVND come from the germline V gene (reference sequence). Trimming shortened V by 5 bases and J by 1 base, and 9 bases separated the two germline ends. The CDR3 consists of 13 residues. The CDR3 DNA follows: TGTGCCAGTAGTCTGGCAGGTTCCTACGAGCAGTACTTC. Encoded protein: CASSLAGSYEQYF.

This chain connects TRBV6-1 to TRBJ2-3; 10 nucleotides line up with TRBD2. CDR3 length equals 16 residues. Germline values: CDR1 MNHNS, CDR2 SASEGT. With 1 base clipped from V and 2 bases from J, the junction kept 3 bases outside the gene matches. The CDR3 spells CASSEGSGGYTDTQYF. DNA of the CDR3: TGTGCCAGCAGTGAAGGTAGCGGGGGGTACACAGATACGCAGTATTTT.

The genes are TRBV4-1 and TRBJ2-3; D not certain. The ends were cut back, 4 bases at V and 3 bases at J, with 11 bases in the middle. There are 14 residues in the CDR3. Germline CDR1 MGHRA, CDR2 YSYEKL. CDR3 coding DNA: TGCGCCAGCAGCCGGCCCTTATTGACAGATACGCAGTATTTT. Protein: CASSRPLLTDTQYF.

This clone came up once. This chain's CDR3 is CASSRTGPSREQYF. The DNA for the CDR3 is TGTGCCAGCAGTCGGACAGGGCCTTCGCGGGAGCAGTACTTC. The chain employs TRBV28 and TRBJ2-5, with TRBD1 as a possible D gene (8 bases). The CDR3 has 14 residues. Trimming cost V 5 bases and J 11 bases, with 21 bases left between them. Germline values: CDR1 MDHEN, CDR2 SYDVKM.

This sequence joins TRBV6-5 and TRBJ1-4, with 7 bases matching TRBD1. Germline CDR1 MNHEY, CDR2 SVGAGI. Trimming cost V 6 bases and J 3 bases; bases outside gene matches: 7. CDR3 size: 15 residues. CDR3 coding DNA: TGTGCCAGCAGGAAAACCGGGACAGCTAATGAAAAACTGTTTTTT. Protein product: CASRKTGTANEKLFF.

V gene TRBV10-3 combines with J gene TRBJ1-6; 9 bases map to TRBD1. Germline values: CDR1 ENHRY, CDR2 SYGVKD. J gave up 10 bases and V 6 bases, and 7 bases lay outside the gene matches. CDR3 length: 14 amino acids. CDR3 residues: CAIRPGQGGSPLHF. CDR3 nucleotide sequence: TGTGCCATCAGACCGGGACAGGGTGGATCACCCCTCCACTTT.

CDR3 DNA sequence: TGCGCCAGCAGCTTGATCGGGACAGATAAAAATGAGCAGTTCTTC. Its translation is CASSLIGTDKNEQFF. This chain links TRBV5-1 with TRBJ2-1; 7 nucleotides match TRBD1. The CDR3 covers 15 residues. Germline CDR1 reads SGHRS; CDR2 reads YFSETQ. V shed 1 base and J 7 bases; nucleotides not matched to a gene: 8.

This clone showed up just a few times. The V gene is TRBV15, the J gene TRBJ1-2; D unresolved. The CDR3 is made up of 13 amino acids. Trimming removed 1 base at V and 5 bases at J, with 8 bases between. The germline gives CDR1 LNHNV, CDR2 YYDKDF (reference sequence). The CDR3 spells CATSRGGLYGYTF. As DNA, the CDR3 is TGTGCCACCAGCAGAGGAGGATTGTATGGCTACACCTTC.

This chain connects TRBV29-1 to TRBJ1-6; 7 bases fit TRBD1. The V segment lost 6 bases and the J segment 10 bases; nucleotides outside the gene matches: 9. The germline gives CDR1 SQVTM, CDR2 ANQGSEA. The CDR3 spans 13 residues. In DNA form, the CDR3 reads TGCAGCGTCAAGACAGGGATCGAGTCACCCCTCCACTTT. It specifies CSVKTGIESPLHF. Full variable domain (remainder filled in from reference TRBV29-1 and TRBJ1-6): SAVISQKPSRDICQRGTSLTIQCQVDSQVTMMFWYRQQPGQSLTLIATANQGSEATYESGFVIDKFPISRPNLTFSTLTVSNMSPEDSSIYLCSVKTGIESPLHFGNGTRLTVT.

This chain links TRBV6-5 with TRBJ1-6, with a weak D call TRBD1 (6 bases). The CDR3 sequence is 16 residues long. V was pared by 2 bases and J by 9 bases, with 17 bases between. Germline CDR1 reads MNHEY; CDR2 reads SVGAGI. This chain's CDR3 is CASSYGQLRLASPLHF. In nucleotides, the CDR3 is TGTGCCAGCAGTTACGGACAGCTCCGTTTGGCTTCACCCCTCCACTTT.

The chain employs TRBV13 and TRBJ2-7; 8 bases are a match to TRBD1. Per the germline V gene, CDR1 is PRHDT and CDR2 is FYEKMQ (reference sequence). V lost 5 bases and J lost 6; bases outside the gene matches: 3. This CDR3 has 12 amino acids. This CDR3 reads CASSAGTGEQYF. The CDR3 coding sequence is TGTGCCAGCAGCGCAGGGACAGGCGAGCAGTACTTC.

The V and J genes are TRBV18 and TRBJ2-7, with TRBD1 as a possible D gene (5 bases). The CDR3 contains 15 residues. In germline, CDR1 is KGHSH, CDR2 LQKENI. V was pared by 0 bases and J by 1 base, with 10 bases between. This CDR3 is CASSPPQARSYEQYF. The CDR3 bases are TGTGCCAGCTCACCACCACAGGCCCGGTCCTACGAGCAGTACTTC. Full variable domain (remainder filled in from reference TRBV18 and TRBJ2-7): NAGVMQNPRHLVRRRGQEARLRCSPMKGHSHVYWYRQLPEEGLKFMVYLQKENIIDESGMPKERFSAEFPKEGPSILRIQQVVRGDSAAYFCASSPPQARSYEQYFGPGTRLTVT.

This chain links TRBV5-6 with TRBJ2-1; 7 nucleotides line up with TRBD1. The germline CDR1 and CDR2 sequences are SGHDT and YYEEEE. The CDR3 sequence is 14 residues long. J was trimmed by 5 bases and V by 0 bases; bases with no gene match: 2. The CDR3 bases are TGTGCCAGCAGCTTGGTGGGACAGCACAATGAGCAGTTCTTC. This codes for CASSLVGQHNEQFF.

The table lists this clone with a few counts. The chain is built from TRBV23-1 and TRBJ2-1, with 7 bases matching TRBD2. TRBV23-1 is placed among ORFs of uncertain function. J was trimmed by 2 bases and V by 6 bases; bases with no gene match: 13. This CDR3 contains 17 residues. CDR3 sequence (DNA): TGCGCCAGCAGCCTGGGGAGCGGGGCCTACCCCTACAATGAGCAGTTCTTC. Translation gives CASSLGSGAYPYNEQFF.

For the CDR3, the DNA is TGTGCCAGCAGCTCTCCTATTATCAGGGAAAGCGAAAAACTGTTTTTT. This translates into CASSSPIIRESEKLFF. V and J are TRBV7-9 and TRBJ1-4, with D tentatively TRBD1 (5 bases). This CDR3 has 16 residues. Germline V CDR1 and CDR2: SEHNR, FQNEAQ (reference sequence). The germline V and J ends were trimmed by 4 bases and 8 bases, with 20 bases remaining between them.

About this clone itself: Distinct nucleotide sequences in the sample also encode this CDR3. CDR3 loop: CASSGQNYGYTF. DNA for the CDR3: TGTGCCAGCTCGGGACAGAACTATGGCTACACCTTC. The chain couples TRBV5-4 to TRBJ1-2, with 7 nucleotides matching TRBD1. V gave up 7 bases and J gave up 2 bases; unmatched junction bases: 2. This CDR3 has 12 residues. Germline lookup yields CDR1 SGHNT and CDR2 YYREEE (reference sequence).

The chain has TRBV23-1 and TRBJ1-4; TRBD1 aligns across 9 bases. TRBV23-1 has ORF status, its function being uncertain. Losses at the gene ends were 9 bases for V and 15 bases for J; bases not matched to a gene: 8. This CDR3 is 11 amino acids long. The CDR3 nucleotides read TGCGCCAGAACGGGACAGGGTCGGGTGTTTTTT. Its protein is CARTGQGRVFF.

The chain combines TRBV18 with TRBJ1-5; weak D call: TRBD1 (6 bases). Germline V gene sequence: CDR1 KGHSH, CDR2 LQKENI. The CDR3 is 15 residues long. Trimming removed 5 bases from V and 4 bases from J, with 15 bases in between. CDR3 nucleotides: TGTGCCAGCTCATTACAGGGCAGTAGGAATCAGCCCCAGCATTTT. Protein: CASSLQGSRNQPQHF.

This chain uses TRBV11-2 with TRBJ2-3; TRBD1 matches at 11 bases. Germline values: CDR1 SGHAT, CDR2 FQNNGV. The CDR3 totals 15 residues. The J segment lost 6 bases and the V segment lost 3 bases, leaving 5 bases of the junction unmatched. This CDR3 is CASSLEGTGGDTQYF. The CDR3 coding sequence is TGTGCCAGCAGCTTGGAGGGGACAGGGGGGGATACGCAGTATTTT.